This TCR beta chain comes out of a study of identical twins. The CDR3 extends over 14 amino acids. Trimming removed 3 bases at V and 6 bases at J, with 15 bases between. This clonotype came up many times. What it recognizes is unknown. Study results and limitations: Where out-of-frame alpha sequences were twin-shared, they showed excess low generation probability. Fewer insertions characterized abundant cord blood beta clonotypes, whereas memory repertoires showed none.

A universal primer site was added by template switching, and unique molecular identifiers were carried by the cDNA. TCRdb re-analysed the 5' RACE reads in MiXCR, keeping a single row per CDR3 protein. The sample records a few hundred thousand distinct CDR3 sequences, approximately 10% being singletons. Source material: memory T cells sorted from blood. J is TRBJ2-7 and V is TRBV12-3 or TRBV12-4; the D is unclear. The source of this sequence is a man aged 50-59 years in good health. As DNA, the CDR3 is TGTGCCAGCAGTTTTGGGGTAGGGCGGAGCGAGCAGTACTTC. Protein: CASSFGVGRSEQYF.